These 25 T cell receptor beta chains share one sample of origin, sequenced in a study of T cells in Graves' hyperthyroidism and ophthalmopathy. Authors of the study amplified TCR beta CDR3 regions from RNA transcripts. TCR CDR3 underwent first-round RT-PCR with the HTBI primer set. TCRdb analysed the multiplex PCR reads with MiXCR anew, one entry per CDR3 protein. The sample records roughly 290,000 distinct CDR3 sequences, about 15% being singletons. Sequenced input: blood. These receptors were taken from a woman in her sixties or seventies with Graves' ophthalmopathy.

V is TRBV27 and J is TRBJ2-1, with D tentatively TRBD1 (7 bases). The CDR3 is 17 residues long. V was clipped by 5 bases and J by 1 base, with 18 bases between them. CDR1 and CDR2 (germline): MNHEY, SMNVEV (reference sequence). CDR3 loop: CASSTQNRGGSYNEQFF. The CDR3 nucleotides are TGTGCCAGCAGTACACAAAACAGGGGAGGATCCTACAATGAGCAGTTCTTC.

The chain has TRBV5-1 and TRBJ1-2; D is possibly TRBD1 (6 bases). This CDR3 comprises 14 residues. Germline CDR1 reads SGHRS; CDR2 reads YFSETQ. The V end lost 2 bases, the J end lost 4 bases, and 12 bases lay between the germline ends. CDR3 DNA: TGCGCCAGCAGCTTACAACAGGGCATCTATGGCTACACCTTC. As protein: CASSLQQGIYGYTF.

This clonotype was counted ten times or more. The CDR3 loop reads CASSGAGLQRANTEAFF. The DNA for the CDR3 is TGTGCTAGTTCGGGAGCGGGACTCCAACGAGCGAACACTGAAGCTTTCTTT. The chain joins TRBV12-5 to TRBJ1-1, with D maybe TRBD1 (5 bases). The germline V and J ends were trimmed by 8 bases and 1 base, with 23 bases remaining between them. Looked up from germline, CDR1 is LGHNT and CDR2 is FRNRAP. The CDR3 consists of 17 residues. The complete variable domain, with remaining parts taken from reference TRBV12-5 and TRBJ1-1, reads DARVTQTPRHKVTEMGQEVTMRCQPILGHNTVFWYRQTMMQGLELLAYFRNRAPLDDSGMPKDRFSAEMPDATLATLKIQPSEPRDSAVYFCASSGAGLQRANTEAFFGQGTRLTVV.

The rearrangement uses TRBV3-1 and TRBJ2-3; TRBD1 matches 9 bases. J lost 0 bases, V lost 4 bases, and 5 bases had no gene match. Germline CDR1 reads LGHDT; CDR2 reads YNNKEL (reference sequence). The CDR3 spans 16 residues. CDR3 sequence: CASSPRQGGSTDTQYF. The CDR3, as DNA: TGTGCCAGCAGCCCTAGACAGGGGGGTAGCACAGATACGCAGTATTTT.

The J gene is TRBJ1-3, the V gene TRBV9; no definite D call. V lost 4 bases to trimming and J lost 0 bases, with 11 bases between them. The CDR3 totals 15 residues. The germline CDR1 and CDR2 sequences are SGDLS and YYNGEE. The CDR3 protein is CASSPSWNSGNTIYF. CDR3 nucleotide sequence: TGTGCCAGCAGCCCGTCGTGGAACTCTGGAAACACCATATATTTT.

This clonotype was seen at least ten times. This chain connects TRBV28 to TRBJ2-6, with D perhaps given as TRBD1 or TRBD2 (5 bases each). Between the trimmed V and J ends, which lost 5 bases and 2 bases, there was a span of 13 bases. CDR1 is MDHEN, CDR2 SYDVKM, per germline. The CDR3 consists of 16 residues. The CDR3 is CASSEPGTAGANVLTF. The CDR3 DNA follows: TGTGCCAGCAGTGAACCGGGGACGGCTGGGGCCAACGTCCTGACTTTC. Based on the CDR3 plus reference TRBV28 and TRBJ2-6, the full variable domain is DVKVTQSSRYLVKRTGEKVFLECVQDMDHENMFWYRQDPGLGLRLIYFSYDVKMKEKGDIPEGYSVSREKKERFSLILESASTNQTSMYLCASSEPGTAGANVLTFGAGSRLTVL.

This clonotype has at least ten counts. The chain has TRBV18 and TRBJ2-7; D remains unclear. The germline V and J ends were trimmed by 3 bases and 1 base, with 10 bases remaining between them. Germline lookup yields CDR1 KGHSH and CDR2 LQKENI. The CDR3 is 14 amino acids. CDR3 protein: CASSPSLRSYEQYF. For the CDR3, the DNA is TGTGCCAGCTCACCGTCACTACGGTCCTACGAGCAGTACTTC.

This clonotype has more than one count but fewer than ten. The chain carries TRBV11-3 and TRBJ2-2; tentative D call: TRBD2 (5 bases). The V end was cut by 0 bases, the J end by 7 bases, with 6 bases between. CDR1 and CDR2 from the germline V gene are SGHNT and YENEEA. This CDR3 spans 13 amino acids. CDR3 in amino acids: CASSLELGGELFF. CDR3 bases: TGTGCCAGCAGCTTAGAACTAGGCGGGGAGCTGTTTTTT.

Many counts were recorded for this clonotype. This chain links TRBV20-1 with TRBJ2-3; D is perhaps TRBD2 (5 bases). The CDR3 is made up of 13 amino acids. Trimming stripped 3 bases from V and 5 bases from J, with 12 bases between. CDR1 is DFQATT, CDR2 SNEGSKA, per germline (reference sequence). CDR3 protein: CSARHMAGDTQYF. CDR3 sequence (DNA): TGCAGTGCTAGGCACATGGCGGGAGATACGCAGTATTTT.

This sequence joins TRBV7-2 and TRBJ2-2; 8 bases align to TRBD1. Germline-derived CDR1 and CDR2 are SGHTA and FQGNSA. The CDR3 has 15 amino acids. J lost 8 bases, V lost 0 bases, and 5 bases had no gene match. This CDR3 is CASSLARGRRGELFF. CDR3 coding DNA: TGTGCCAGCAGCTTAGCCAGGGGGCGCCGGGGGGAGCTGTTTTTT. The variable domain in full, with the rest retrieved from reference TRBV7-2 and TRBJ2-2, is GAGVSQSPSNKVTEKGKDVELRCDPISGHTALYWYRQSLGQGLEFLIYFQGNSAPDKSGLPSDRFSAERTGGSVSTLTIQRTQQEDSAVYLCASSLARGRRGELFFGEGSRLTVL.

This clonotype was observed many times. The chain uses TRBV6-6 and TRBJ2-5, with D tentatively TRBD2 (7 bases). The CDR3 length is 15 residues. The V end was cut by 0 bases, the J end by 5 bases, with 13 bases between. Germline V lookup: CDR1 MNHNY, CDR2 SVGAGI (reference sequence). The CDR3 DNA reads TGTGCCAGCAGTTACTCCACAGGGAGGGAGGAGACCCAGTACTTC. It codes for CASSYSTGREETQYF.

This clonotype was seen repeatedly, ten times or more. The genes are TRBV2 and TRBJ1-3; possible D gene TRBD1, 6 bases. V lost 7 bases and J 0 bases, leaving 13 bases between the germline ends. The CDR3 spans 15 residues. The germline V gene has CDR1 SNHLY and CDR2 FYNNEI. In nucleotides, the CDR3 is TGTGCCAGCATCGACAGGCTGGCCTCTGGAAACACCATATATTTT. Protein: CASIDRLASGNTIYF.

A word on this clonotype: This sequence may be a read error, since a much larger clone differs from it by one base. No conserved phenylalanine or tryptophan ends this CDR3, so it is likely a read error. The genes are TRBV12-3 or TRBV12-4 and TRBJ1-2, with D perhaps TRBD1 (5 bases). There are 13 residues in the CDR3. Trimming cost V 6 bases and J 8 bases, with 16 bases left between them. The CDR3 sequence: CASRWTSTGGYTI. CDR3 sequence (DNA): TGTGCCAGCAGATGGACATCGACCGGGGGCTACACCATC.

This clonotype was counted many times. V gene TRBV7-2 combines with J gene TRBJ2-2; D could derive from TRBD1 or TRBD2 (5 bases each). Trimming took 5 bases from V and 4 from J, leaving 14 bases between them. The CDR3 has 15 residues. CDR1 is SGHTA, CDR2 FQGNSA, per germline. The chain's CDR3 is CASSPGPPGTGELFF. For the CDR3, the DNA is TGTGCCAGCAGCCCGGGACCGCCCGGCACCGGGGAGCTGTTTTTT.

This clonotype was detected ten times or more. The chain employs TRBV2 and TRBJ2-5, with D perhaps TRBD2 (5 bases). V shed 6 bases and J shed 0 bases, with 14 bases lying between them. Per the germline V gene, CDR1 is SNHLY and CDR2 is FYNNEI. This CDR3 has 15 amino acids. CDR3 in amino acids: CASSARDMYQETQYF. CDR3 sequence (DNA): TGTGCCAGCAGCGCCCGGGATATGTACCAAGAGACCCAGTACTTC.

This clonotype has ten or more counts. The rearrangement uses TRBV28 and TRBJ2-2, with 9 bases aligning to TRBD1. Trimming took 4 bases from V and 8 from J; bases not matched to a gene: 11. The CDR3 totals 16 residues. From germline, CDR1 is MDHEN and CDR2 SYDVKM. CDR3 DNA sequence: TGTGCCAGCAGTTCCCCCGGGACAGGGAGTGGAGGGGAGCTGTTTTTT. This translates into CASSSPGTGSGGELFF.

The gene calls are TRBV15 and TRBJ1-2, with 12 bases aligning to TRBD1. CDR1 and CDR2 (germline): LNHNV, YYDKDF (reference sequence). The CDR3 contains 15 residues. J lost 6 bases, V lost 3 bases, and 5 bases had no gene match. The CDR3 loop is CATSSSGTGGDGYTF. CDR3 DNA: TGTGCCACCAGCAGTTCCGGGACAGGGGGCGATGGCTACACCTTC.

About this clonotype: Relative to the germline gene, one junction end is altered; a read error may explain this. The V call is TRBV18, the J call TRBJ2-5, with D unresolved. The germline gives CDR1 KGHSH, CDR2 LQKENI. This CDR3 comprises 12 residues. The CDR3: CASPPGEETQYF. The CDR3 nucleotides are TGTGCCAGCCCACCAGGAGAAGAGACCCAGTACTTC.

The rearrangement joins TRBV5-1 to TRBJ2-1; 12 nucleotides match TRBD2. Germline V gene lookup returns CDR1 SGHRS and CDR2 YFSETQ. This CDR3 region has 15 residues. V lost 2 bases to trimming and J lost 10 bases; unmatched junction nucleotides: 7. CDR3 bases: TGCGCCAGCAGCTTTTCCCTAGCGGGGGGGCCGGAGCAGTTCTTC. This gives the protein CASSFSLAGGPEQFF.

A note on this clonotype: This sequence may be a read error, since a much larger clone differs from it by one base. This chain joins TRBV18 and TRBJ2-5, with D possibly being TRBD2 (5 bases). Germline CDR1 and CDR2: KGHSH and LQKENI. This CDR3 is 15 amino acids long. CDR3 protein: CASSPRAGNQETKYF. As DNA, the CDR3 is TGTGCCAGCTCACCACGGGCCGGGAACCAAGAGACCAAGTACTTC. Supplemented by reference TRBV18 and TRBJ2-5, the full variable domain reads NAGVMQNPRHLVRRRGQEARLRCSPMKGHSHVYWYRQLPEEGLKFMVYLQKENIIDESGMPKERFSAEFPKEGPSILRIQQVVRGDSAAYFCASSPRAGNQETKYFGPGTRLLVL.

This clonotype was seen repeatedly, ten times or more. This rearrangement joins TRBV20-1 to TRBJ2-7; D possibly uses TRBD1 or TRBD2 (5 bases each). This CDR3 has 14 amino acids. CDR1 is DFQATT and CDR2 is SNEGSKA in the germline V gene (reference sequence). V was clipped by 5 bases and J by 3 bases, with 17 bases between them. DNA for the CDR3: TGCAGTGCTCTCCGGACGGGACGGGTCTACGAGCAGTACTTC. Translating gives CSALRTGRVYEQYF.

The CDR3 DNA reads TGTGCCAGCAGCTTGTCGGTTGCGGTGGGACAGTCCTACGAGCAGTACTTC. It encodes CASSLSVAVGQSYEQYF. The chain employs TRBV5-6 and TRBJ2-7, with 7 bases aligning to TRBD1. CDR1 is SGHDT and CDR2 is YYEEEE in the germline V gene. The J segment lost 1 base and the V segment lost 1 base, leaving 11 bases of the junction unmatched. The CDR3 runs to 17 residues.

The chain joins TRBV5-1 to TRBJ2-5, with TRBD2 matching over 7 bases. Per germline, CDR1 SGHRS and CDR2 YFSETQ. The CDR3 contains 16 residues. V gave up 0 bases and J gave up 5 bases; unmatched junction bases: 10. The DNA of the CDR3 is TGCGCCAGCAGCTTGGGGGCCTGGGCGGGAGCGGAGACCCAGTACTTC. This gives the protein CASSLGAWAGAETQYF.

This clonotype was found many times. For the CDR3, the DNA is TGTGCCAGCAGGTCGGGACAGGGAAGCTCCTACGAGCAGTACTTC. Amino acids: CASRSGQGSSYEQYF. The V and J genes are TRBV6-1 and TRBJ2-7, with 9 positions matching TRBD1. After removal of 6 bases from V and 0 bases from J, the junction contained 6 bases not matched to a gene. CDR3 length: 15 amino acids. Germline V gene data show CDR1 as MNHNS and CDR2 as SASEGT.

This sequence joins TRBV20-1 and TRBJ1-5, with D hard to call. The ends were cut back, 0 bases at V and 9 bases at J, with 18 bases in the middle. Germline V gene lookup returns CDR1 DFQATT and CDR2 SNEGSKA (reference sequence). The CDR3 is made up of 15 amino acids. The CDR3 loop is CSARDTGSGFGPQHF. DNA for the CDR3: TGCAGTGCTAGAGATACGGGATCGGGCTTTGGGCCCCAGCATTTT.